A selection of T cell receptor beta chains follows, all from one sample in a study of blood T cell repertoires in COVID-19. The repertoire was sequenced with immunoSEQ multiplex PCR; TCRdb's copy has only in-frame clones and lacks some. The sample records 100,000 to 120,000 clones, over 65% being singletons. Sequenced material: peripheral blood. Receptors originate from a woman aged 80 or older with acute or convalescent COVID-19. Each CDR3 is given without its conserved first and last residue. Fields, in order: CDR3 protein, V gene, J gene, clone size. Not all rows give a size; the values are once, few, many and, for expanded clones, a class.

ASSYTGTRGDEQF	TRBV6-6	TRBJ2-1	few
ASSLAPEYPLH	TRBV12-3/TRBV12-4	TRBJ1-6	NA
ASSRQAQPNGYT	TRBV3-1/TRBV3-2	TRBJ1-2	NA
SATGPYGYT	TRBV20-1	TRBJ1-2	few
AWSSTGADGYT	TRBV30	TRBJ1-2	NA
ASSEGGTSGTYEQY	TRBV10-2	TRBJ2-7	NA
ASRGAALVEQY	TRBV27	TRBJ2-7	NA
ASSQDRRGEQF	TRBV14	TRBJ2-1	NA
ASSLSGASTEAF	TRBV5-1	TRBJ1-1	NA
ASTLEGSGNQPQH	TRBV19	TRBJ1-5	NA
ASSTRTGTGGNTIY	TRBV19	TRBJ1-3	NA
ASSDERGGVTDTQY	TRBV10-2	TRBJ2-3	few
ASSYPDRVQLHGYT	TRBV6-2/TRBV6-3	TRBJ1-2	NA
ASSLFRTQY	TRBV5-1	TRBJ2-5	few
ASSEPGTGDEKLF	TRBV6-1	TRBJ1-4	NA
ASSSSMNTEAF	TRBV28	TRBJ1-1	NA
ASSLAPGTGNTIY	TRBV28	TRBJ1-3	few
ASSLEREQY	TRBV7-9	TRBJ2-5	few
ATSSRRGEKLF	TRBV19	TRBJ1-4	few
ASSTTGQGNTEAF	TRBV19	TRBJ1-1	NA
ASSEGGTDEKLF	TRBV10-1	TRBJ1-4	NA
ASSRDRDYEQY	TRBV6-5	TRBJ2-7	NA
ASSYFVSSGNTIY	TRBV6-2/TRBV6-3	TRBJ1-3	NA
ASSQGSGTSGGAQF	TRBV3-1/TRBV3-2	TRBJ2-1	NA
AISEGQGSNQPQH	TRBV10-3	TRBJ1-5	NA
ASRPTSGGFTDTQY	TRBV19	TRBJ2-3	NA
ASSLGQAGELF	TRBV5-1	TRBJ2-2	once
ASSPPSGRITGELF	TRBV7-2	TRBJ2-2	NA
ASKEGTGVSNEQY	TRBV6-5	TRBJ2-7	NA
AWSLREQGFGYT	TRBV30	TRBJ1-2	NA
ASSTEGAPGYGYT	TRBV18	TRBJ1-2	once
ASSAGQGGTEAF	TRBV5-1	TRBJ1-1	NA
ASSWDRFYT	TRBV5-4	TRBJ1-2	NA
ASSQIAGAVFDTQY	TRBV4-2	TRBJ2-3	NA
ASSPTSGSPTGKTQY	TRBV3-1/TRBV3-2	TRBJ2-5	NA
ASSERPSSTDTQY	TRBV7-2	TRBJ2-3	NA
ASNLGAGTGGAGGNTEAF	TRBV10-2	TRBJ1-1	NA
ASGLVQGGPIGNYGYT	TRBV12-5	TRBJ1-2	NA
ASSYWAGFGNSNTEAF	TRBV6-2/TRBV6-3	TRBJ1-1	few
ASSDTGILYGYT	TRBV28	TRBJ1-2	once